This passage covers 8 T cell receptor beta chains from one sample sequenced in a study of cytotoxic CD8 clonotypes in ibrutinib-treated CLL. Profiled with immunoSEQ multiplex PCR; TCRdb holds only in-frame clones, not every one. The table includes about 130,000 clones, roughly 80% detected once. The specimen was PBMCs, collected after 24 months of ibrutinib treatment. These receptors were collected from a human donor with chronic lymphocytic leukemia.

V and J are TRBV23-1 and TRBJ2-7; D unclear. TRBV23-1 is filed as an ORF, its function uncertain. The CDR3 sequence is 11 residues long. V lost 5 bases and J 4 bases, leaving 6 bases between the germline ends. This CDR3 is CASSTSYEQYF. CDR3 in DNA: TGCGCCAGCAGTACATCGTACGAGCAGTACTTC.

The rearrangement joins TRBV30 to TRBJ2-3, with TRBD2 matching 13 bases. Germline CDR1 reads GTSNPN; CDR2 reads SVGIG (reference sequence). The CDR3 sequence is 15 residues long. V was pared by 3 bases and J by 3 bases, with 3 bases of the junction left unmatched. In DNA form, the CDR3 reads TGTGCCTGGAGCGCGACTAGCGGGGGGACAGATACGCAGTATTTT. It specifies CAWSATSGGTDTQYF.

The CDR3 DNA is TGTGCCAGCAGCTCTGGACGGGGGGGCCCCACAGATACGCAGTATTTT. Translation gives CASSSGRGGPTDTQYF. The J gene is TRBJ2-3, the V gene TRBV7-2, with 8 bases fitting TRBD2. Trimming removed 4 bases from V and 2 bases from J; junction bases left unmatched: 8. The CDR3 contains 16 residues. Germline CDR1 is SGHTA and CDR2 is FQGNSA. Combining the CDR3 with reference TRBV7-2 and TRBJ2-3 gives the whole variable domain GAGVSQSPSNKVTEKGKDVELRCDPISGHTALYWYRQSLGQGLEFLIYFQGNSAPDKSGLPSDRFSAERTGGSVSTLTIQRTQQEDSAVYLCASSSGRGGPTDTQYFGPGTRLTVL.

This clone has more than one count but fewer than ten. The chain is built from TRBV19 and TRBJ2-7; TRBD1 aligns across 9 bases. The length of the CDR3 is 14 residues. Germline CDR1 is LNHDA and CDR2 is SQIVND (reference sequence). V lost 6 bases and J lost 3; bases outside the gene matches: 6. The CDR3: CASRAGQGVYEQYF. In DNA, the CDR3 is TGTGCCAGTAGAGCGGGACAGGGTGTCTACGAGCAGTACTTC.

The chain couples TRBV5-4 to TRBJ2-1, with 7 nucleotides matching TRBD1. Germline V gene data show CDR1 as SGHNT and CDR2 as YYREEE (reference sequence). Trimming took 4 bases from V and 5 from J; bases not matched to a gene: 6. The CDR3 sequence is 14 residues long. The CDR3 loop reads CASSPRTGNNEQFF. The CDR3 nucleotides are TGTGCCAGCAGCCCCCGGACAGGTAACAATGAGCAGTTCTTC.

V and J are TRBV6-6 and TRBJ2-3, with 7 nucleotides matching TRBD2. The germline V gene encodes CDR1 MNHNY and CDR2 SVGAGI (reference sequence). V lost 8 bases, J lost 4 bases, and 6 bases stayed unmatched. This CDR3 contains 13 residues. The CDR3 DNA sequence: TGTGCCAGCCACCGGGAGGCTTCAGATACGCAGTATTTT. It yields the protein CASHREASDTQYF.

The rearrangement links TRBV11-2 to TRBJ1-5; D is possibly TRBD1 (5 bases). V lost 1 base and J lost 3, with 7 bases in between. This CDR3 comprises 14 residues. The germline CDR1 and CDR2 sequences are SGHAT and FQNNGV. The chain's CDR3 is CASSLGRVNQPQHF. CDR3 sequence (DNA): TGTGCCAGCAGCTTAGGCAGGGTCAATCAGCCCCAGCATTTT.

The rearrangement joins TRBV10-3 to TRBJ2-3; the match to TRBD2 covers 9 bases. Germline CDR1 reads ENHRY; CDR2 reads SYGVKD. V lost 6 bases and J lost 0; bases outside the gene matches: 7. The CDR3 length is 16 residues. This chain's CDR3 is CAIRNQRGDSTDTQYF. The CDR3 DNA reads TGTGCCATCAGAAACCAGCGGGGGGATAGCACAGATACGCAGTATTTT.